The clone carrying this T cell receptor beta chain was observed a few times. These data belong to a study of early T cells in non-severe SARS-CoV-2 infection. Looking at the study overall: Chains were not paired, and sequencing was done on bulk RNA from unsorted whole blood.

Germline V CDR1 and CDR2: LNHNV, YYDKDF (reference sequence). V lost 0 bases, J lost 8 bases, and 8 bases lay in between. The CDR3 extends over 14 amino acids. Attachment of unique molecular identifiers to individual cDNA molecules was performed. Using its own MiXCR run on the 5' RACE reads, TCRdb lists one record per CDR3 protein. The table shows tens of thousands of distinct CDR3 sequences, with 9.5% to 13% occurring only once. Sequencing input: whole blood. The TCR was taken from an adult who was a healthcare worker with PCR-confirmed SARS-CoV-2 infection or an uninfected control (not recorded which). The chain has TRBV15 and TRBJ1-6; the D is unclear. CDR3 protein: CATSRDMVDSPLHF. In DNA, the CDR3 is TGTGCCACCAGCAGAGATATGGTCGATTCACCCCTCCACTTT.